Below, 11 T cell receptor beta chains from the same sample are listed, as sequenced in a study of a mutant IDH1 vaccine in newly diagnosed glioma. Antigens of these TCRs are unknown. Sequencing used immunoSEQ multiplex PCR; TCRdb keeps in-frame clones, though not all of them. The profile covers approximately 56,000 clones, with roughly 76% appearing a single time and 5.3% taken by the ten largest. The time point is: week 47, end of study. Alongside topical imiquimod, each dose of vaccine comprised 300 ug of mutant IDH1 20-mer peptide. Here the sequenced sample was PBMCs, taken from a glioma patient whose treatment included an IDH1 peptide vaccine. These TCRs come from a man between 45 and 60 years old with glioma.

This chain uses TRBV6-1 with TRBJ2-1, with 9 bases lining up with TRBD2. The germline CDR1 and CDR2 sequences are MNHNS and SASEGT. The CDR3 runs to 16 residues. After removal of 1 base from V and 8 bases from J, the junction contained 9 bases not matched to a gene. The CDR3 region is CASSEEWGLATHEQFF. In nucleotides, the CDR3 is TGTGCCAGCAGTGAAGAATGGGGACTAGCTACCCATGAGCAGTTCTTC.

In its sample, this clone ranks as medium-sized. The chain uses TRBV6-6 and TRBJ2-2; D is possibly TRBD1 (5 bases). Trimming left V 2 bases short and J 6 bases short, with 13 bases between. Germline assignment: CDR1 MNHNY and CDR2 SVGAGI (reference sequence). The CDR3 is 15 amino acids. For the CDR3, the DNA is TGTGCCAGCAGTTACAGGACACGGGTGGCCGGGGAGCTGTTTTTT. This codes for CASSYRTRVAGELFF.

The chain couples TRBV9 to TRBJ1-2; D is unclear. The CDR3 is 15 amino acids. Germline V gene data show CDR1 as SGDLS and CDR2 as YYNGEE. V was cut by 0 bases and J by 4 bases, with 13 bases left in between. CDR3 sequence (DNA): TGTGCCAGCAGCGTAGAGACGGGCGGTGGCTATGGCTACACCTTC. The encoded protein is CASSVETGGGYGYTF.

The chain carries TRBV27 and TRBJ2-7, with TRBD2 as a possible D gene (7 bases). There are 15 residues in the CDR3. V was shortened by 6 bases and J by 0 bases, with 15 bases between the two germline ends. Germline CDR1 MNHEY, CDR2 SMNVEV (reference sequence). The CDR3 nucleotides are TGTGCCAGCAGCTCCTTCGCGGGGGCCTCCTACGAGCAGTACTTC. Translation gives CASSSFAGASYEQYF.

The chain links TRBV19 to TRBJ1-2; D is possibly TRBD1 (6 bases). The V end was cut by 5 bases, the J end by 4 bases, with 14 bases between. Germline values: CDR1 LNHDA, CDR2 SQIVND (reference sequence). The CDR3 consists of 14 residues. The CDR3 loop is CASSSGGSVYGYTF. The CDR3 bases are TGTGCCAGTAGTTCCGGGGGCTCTGTCTATGGCTACACCTTC.

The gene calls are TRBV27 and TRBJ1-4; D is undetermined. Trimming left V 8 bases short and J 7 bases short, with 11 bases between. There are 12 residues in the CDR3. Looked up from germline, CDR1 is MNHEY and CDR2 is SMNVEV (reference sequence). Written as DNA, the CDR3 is TGTGCCAGCGCACGTCGTGGTGAAAAACTGTTTTTT. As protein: CASARRGEKLFF.

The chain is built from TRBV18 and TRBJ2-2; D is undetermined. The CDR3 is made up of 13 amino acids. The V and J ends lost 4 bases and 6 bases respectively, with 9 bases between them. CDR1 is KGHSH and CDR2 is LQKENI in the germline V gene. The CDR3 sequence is CASSLDGSGELFF. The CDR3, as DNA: TGTGCCAGCTCACTAGACGGGTCCGGGGAGCTGTTTTTT.

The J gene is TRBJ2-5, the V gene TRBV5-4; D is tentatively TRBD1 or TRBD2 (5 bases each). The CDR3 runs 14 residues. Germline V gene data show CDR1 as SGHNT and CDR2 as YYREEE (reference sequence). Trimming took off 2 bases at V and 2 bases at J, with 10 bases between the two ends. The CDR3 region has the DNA TGTGCCAGCAGCTTCGGGGCACGGCAAGAGACCCAGTACTTC. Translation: CASSFGARQETQYF. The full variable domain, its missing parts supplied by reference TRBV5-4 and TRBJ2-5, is ETGVTQSPTHLIKTRGQQVTLRCSSQSGHNTVSWYQQALGQGPQFIFQYYREEENGRGNFPPRFSGLQFPNYSSELNVNALELDDSALYLCASSFGARQETQYFGPGTRLLVL.

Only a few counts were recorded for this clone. For the CDR3, the DNA is TGCAGCGTGAATCCCGTCGAGGGGGGCTACTACAATGAGCAGTTCTTC. It is translated as CSVNPVEGGYYNEQFF. The chain employs TRBV29-1 and TRBJ2-1; either TRBD1 or TRBD2 may fit D (6 bases each). The V end lost 6 bases, the J end lost 3 bases, and 21 bases lay between the germline ends. The CDR3 extends over 16 amino acids. Per germline, CDR1 SQVTM and CDR2 ANQGSEA.

CDR3 in amino acids: CASMGVEGYTF. The CDR3, as DNA: TGTGCCAGCATGGGGGTAGAGGGCTACACCTTC. The chain couples TRBV6-1 to TRBJ1-2; a weak D match, TRBD1 (5 bases). V was clipped by 7 bases and J by 8 bases, with 11 bases between them. This CDR3 comprises 11 residues. From germline, CDR1 is MNHNS and CDR2 SASEGT.

CDR3 in amino acids: CASSQVLAGTDTQYF. The CDR3 DNA is TGCGCCAGCAGCCAAGTACTAGCGGGCACAGATACGCAGTATTTT. This rearrangement joins TRBV4-1 to TRBJ2-3; 8 nucleotides agree with TRBD2. In germline, CDR1 is MGHRA, CDR2 YSYEKL. Trimming at V came to 1 base and at J to 1 base, leaving 1 base not matched to a gene. This CDR3 has 15 amino acids.